This T cell receptor beta chain was captured by sequencing in a study of blood T cell repertoires in COVID-19. Here immunoSEQ multiplex PCR was the method, and the copy in TCRdb shows in-frame clones only, minus some. The sample holds approximately 150,000 clones, more than 65% seen once. V lost 6 bases and J lost 3, with 11 bases in between. CDR3 length: 13 amino acids. The specimen sequenced was peripheral blood. V is TRBV12-3 or TRBV12-4 and J is TRBJ1-2, with D unresolved. The TCR comes from a man in his 70s with active or convalescent COVID-19. The CDR3 protein is CASSTVPYYGYTF. The CDR3 DNA sequence: TGTGCCAGCAGCACTGTTCCGTACTATGGCTACACCTTC.